The 10 T cell receptor beta chains given below trace back to one sample, sequenced in a study of Ad26.COV2.S vaccination and SARS-CoV-2 variants. Generated by immunoSEQ multiplex PCR, the TCRdb table keeps only in-frame clones and is missing some. The table has 380,000 or so clones, about 86% seen once. Treatment specified: some 20 received Ad26.COV2.S at low or high dose, single or two shots; roughly 5 received placebo; per-sample allocation not given. All samples were drawn on day 63, counting from the first vaccine or placebo injection. This specimen consisted of peripheral blood, obtained in a trial of Ad26.COV2.S vaccine versus placebo. The origin of the receptors is a person aged 18-65 years who received the Ad26.COV2.S COVID-19 vaccine or a placebo.

V is TRBV7-2 and J is TRBJ2-7; D is unclear. V gave up 2 bases and J gave up 0 bases, with 14 bases separating them. Germline lookup yields CDR1 SGHTA and CDR2 FQGNSA. This CDR3 has 16 residues. CDR3 nucleotide sequence: TGTGCCAGCAGCTTAAGTCAATTCCCGGGCTCCTACGAGCAGTACTTC. It translates to CASSLSQFPGSYEQYF. The complete variable domain, with remaining parts taken from reference TRBV7-2 and TRBJ2-7, reads GAGVSQSPSNKVTEKGKDVELRCDPISGHTALYWYRQSLGQGLEFLIYFQGNSAPDKSGLPSDRFSAERTGGSVSTLTIQRTQQEDSAVYLCASSLSQFPGSYEQYFGPGTRLTVT.

This chain links TRBV4-1 with TRBJ1-2; D may be TRBD1 (5 bases). This CDR3 has 13 amino acids. Germline values: CDR1 MGHRA, CDR2 YSYEKL. The V gene lost 1 base and the J gene lost 4 bases, with 7 bases spanning the gap. The CDR3 reads CASSQGQSYGYTF. CDR3 bases: TGCGCCAGCAGCCAAGGACAGAGCTATGGCTACACCTTC.

The chain has TRBV4-1 and TRBJ2-5, with TRBD1 matching 9 bases. The V gene's germline CDR1 is MGHRA and CDR2 YSYEKL. The CDR3 sequence is 18 residues long. V shed 0 bases, J shed 4 bases, and the junction held 12 bases outside the gene matches. The CDR3 spells CASSQERDRVGVRETQYF. CDR3 DNA: TGCGCCAGCAGCCAAGAGAGGGACAGGGTCGGGGTGCGAGAGACCCAGTACTTC.

V gene TRBV6-6 combines with J gene TRBJ2-7; no clear D. The germline V and J ends were trimmed by 10 bases and 3 bases, with 13 bases remaining between them. Germline CDR1 and CDR2: MNHNY and SVGAGI (reference sequence). The CDR3 is 12 residues long. The CDR3 protein is CATRQSSYEQYF. The DNA of the CDR3 is TGTGCCACCCGACAAAGTAGCTACGAGCAGTACTTC.

Written as DNA, the CDR3 is TGTGCCAGCAGCTTAGCGGGGGGCGAAAAACTGTTTTTT. Its translation: CASSLAGGEKLFF. The V gene is TRBV7-2, the J gene TRBJ1-4, with D possibly matching TRBD1 (6 bases). Trimming took 0 bases from V and 8 from J, leaving 7 bases between them. Per germline, CDR1 SGHTA and CDR2 FQGNSA. CDR3 size: 13 residues.

V is TRBV14 and J is TRBJ1-6, with 9 bases aligning to TRBD1. The ends lost 5 bases at V and 9 bases at J; junction bases unmatched: 5. The CDR3 loop spans 14 amino acids. Looked up from germline, CDR1 is SGHDN and CDR2 is FVKESK. Written as DNA, the CDR3 is TGTGCCAGCAGCGGGGACAGGGTAGTTTCACCCCTCCACTTT. Its translation is CASSGDRVVSPLHF.

Concerning this clone: One junction end does not reproduce the germline sequence, and a read error may be involved. The rearrangement links TRBV6-1 to TRBJ1-4; D gene unclear. CDR1 and CDR2 from the germline V gene are MNHNS and SASEGT. This CDR3 spans 19 amino acids. The CDR3, as DNA: TGTGCCAGCAGTGCCTCCTTATGGCCGGGCGAGACCTTTAATAAAAAACTGTTTTTT. Its translation is CASSASLWPGETFNKKLFF.

This chain connects TRBV9 to TRBJ2-3; weak D call: TRBD2 (6 bases). Between the trimmed V and J ends, which lost 4 bases and 3 bases, there was a span of 24 bases. This CDR3 contains 18 residues. Germline V lookup: CDR1 SGDLS, CDR2 YYNGEE. CDR3 sequence: CASSPRSGLPKGTDTQYF. The CDR3 region has the DNA TGTGCCAGCAGCCCGAGAAGCGGACTACCCAAGGGGACAGATACGCAGTATTTT.

The chain employs TRBV6-2 or TRBV6-3 and TRBJ2-1, with 15 bases matching TRBD2. The ends lost 2 bases at V and 9 bases at J; junction bases unmatched: 14. This CDR3 contains 19 residues. Germline CDR1 and CDR2: MNHEY and SVGEGT. CDR3 protein: CASSYLVLGTSGRRGEQFF. The CDR3 DNA follows: TGTGCCAGCAGTTACCTAGTCCTGGGGACTAGCGGGAGGCGGGGTGAGCAGTTCTTC.

J is TRBJ1-1 and V is TRBV30; D gene uncertain. Germline V gives CDR1 GTSNPN, CDR2 SVGIG (reference sequence). The CDR3 consists of 12 residues. The germline V and J ends were trimmed by 0 bases and 7 bases, with 9 bases remaining between them. This CDR3 reads CAWSVGFSEAFF. The CDR3 bases are TGTGCCTGGAGTGTCGGGTTCAGTGAAGCTTTCTTT.